The 13 T cell receptor beta chains below all came from one sample that was sequenced in a study of beta chain features in type 1 diabetes. Of the isolated RNA, all was reverse transcribed, and so the sequenced material was expressed TCRB transcripts. Assay: immunoSEQ multiplex PCR; the TCRdb copy retains only in-frame clones and omits some. In the table there are some 300,000 clones, roughly 8% of which are singletons. The specimen sequenced was central memory CD4+ T cells from blood. The receptors come from a woman aged 18-30 years in good health.

The chain uses TRBV7-2 and TRBJ1-6; TRBD1 matches 11 bases. With V trimmed by 5 bases and J by 4 bases, 10 bases remained unmatched. Germline assignment: CDR1 SGHTA and CDR2 FQGNSA. This CDR3 has 18 amino acids. The CDR3 bases are TGTGCCAGCAGCCCCATCGGACAGGGGGCAACTTATAATTCACCCCTCCACTTT. It encodes CASSPIGQGATYNSPLHF.

The genes are TRBV7-8 and TRBJ1-5; 7 positions agree with TRBD1. V lost 7 bases to trimming and J lost 7 bases; unmatched junction nucleotides: 13. The CDR3 is made up of 15 amino acids. Germline values: CDR1 SGHVS, CDR2 FQNEAQ. The CDR3, as DNA: TGTGCCAGCACCTTGAAGGGGGCGCGGGCGCAGCCCCAGCATTTT. It translates to CASTLKGARAQPQHF.

As concerns this clone: Other nucleotide sequences in the sample specify the same CDR3. The CDR3 region is CASSSQGINEQFF. The CDR3 DNA sequence: TGCGCCAGCAGCTCCCAGGGAATCAATGAGCAGTTCTTC. The V call is TRBV5-1, the J call TRBJ2-1; D is perhaps TRBD1 (5 bases). The CDR3 extends over 13 amino acids. CDR1 SGHRS and CDR2 YFSETQ come from the germline V gene. V was shortened by 3 bases and J by 6 bases, with 10 bases between the two germline ends.

The chain recombines TRBV6-6 with TRBJ2-7; weak D call: TRBD1 (5 bases). This CDR3 contains 12 residues. V was shortened by 0 bases and J by 6 bases, with 6 bases between the two germline ends. The germline CDR1 and CDR2 sequences are MNHNY and SVGAGI (reference sequence). CDR3 residues: CASSYSQGEQYV. The CDR3 DNA reads as TGTGCCAGCAGTTACTCCCAGGGCGAGCAGTACGTC.

This clone was recorded many times. The rearrangement uses TRBV5-4 and TRBJ1-1; D might be TRBD1 (6 bases). Between the trimmed V and J ends, which lost 4 bases and 0 bases, there was a span of 13 bases. Germline lookup yields CDR1 SGHNT and CDR2 YYREEE (reference sequence). The CDR3 spans 15 residues. CDR3 sequence reads: CASSSQGRVNTEAFF. CDR3 sequence (DNA): TGTGCCAGCAGCAGTCAGGGGCGCGTGAACACTGAAGCTTTCTTT.

The gene calls are TRBV30 and TRBJ2-3, with a possible D match to TRBD2 (5 bases). This CDR3 is built from 13 residues. The V and J ends lost 8 bases and 6 bases respectively, with 18 bases between them. Germline-derived CDR1 and CDR2 are GTSNPN and SVGIG (reference sequence). The CDR3 spells CARNSGNRDTQYF. CDR3 DNA sequence: TGTGCCAGAAATTCGGGAAATCGTGATACGCAGTATTTT.

This clone was detected only a few times. The chain is built from TRBV6-6 and TRBJ1-2, with TRBD1 identical over 8 bases. This CDR3 region has 14 residues. Germline assignment: CDR1 MNHNY and CDR2 SVGAGI (reference sequence). Trimming removed 7 bases from V and 4 bases from J; junction bases left unmatched: 8. For the CDR3, the DNA is TGTGCCAGCACCCCACAGGGGGAAGTCTATGGCTACACCTTC. Encoded protein: CASTPQGEVYGYTF.

The rearrangement uses TRBV9 and TRBJ2-3; TRBD2 aligns across 12 bases. This CDR3 contains 16 residues. CDR1 and CDR2 from the germline V gene are SGDLS and YYNGEE. Trimming cost V 4 bases and J 3 bases; bases outside gene matches: 6. The CDR3: CASSRTSGKGTDTQYF. The CDR3 DNA sequence: TGTGCCAGCAGCCGGACTAGCGGGAAGGGTACAGATACGCAGTATTTT. The full variable domain, in which reference TRBV9 and TRBJ2-3 provide the parts outside the CDR3, is DSGVTQTPKHLITATGQRVTLRCSPRSGDLSVYWYQQSLDQGLQFLIQYYNGEERAKGNILERFSAQQFPDLHSELNLSSLELGDSALYFCASSRTSGKGTDTQYFGPGTRLTVL.

This clone appeared many times. The rearrangement links TRBV6-5 to TRBJ1-5, with unresolved D. This CDR3 spans 14 amino acids. Germline V CDR1 and CDR2: MNHEY, SVGAGI. V was pared by 5 bases and J by 2 bases, with 10 bases between. The chain's CDR3 is CASSQKSGNQPQHF. The DNA of the CDR3 is TGTGCCAGCAGTCAGAAGTCTGGCAATCAGCCCCAGCATTTT.

The rearrangement uses TRBV13 and TRBJ1-2, with D perhaps matching TRBD1 (5 bases). The CDR3 is made up of 14 amino acids. V lost 2 bases to trimming and J lost 4 bases, with 11 bases between them. Germline V gene data show CDR1 as PRHDT and CDR2 as FYEKMQ (reference sequence). DNA of the CDR3: TGTGCCAGCAGCTTACAGGGTTTCAGCTATGGCTACACCTTC. Its protein is CASSLQGFSYGYTF.

This clone has only a few counts. The chain is built from TRBV7-3 and TRBJ2-1, with 8 nucleotides matching TRBD1. Germline V gives CDR1 SGHTA, CDR2 FQGTGA. CDR3 length: 12 residues. V was clipped by 4 bases and J by 15 bases; unmatched bases: 8. Here the CDR3 DNA reads TGTGCCAGCAGCTCCCAGGGGGCGCGGCTGTTCTTC. The encoded protein is CASSSQGARLFF.

This clone came up many times. V is TRBV15 and J is TRBJ1-6; D is uncertain. This CDR3 is 15 amino acids long. CDR1 is LNHNV and CDR2 is YYDKDF in the germline V gene (reference sequence). Trimming stripped 0 bases from V and 7 bases from J, with 10 bases between. The CDR3, as DNA: TGTGCCACCAGCAGAGATCCCAATTGGAATTCACCCCTCCACTTT. Protein: CATSRDPNWNSPLHF.

The CDR3 DNA follows: TGTGCCAGCAGCCCAACGAGGAGGAGCGGGGAGCTGTTTTTT. This translates into CASSPTRRSGELFF. This chain joins TRBV5-6 and TRBJ2-2; possibly TRBD2 for D (5 bases). In germline, CDR1 is SGHDT, CDR2 YYEEEE. This CDR3 spans 14 amino acids. V lost 4 bases to trimming and J lost 7 bases, with 14 bases between them.